This TCR beta chain was retrieved from a study of blood T cell repertoires in COVID-19. Overall study context: Researchers got acute and convalescent COVID-19 samples from the United States, Italy and Spain.

The CDR3 is 16 residues long. Trimming took 4 bases from V and 0 from J; bases not matched to a gene: 4. Germline CDR1 SGDLS, CDR2 YYNGEE. This clone was found once. Original processing methods: Cell counts per sample came from amplifying reference gene primers. Some clones are missing from TCRdb's copy, which holds only in-frame ones; the method was immunoSEQ multiplex PCR. Clone size and the V and J calls come from that table; the DNA yielded D and trimming. Counted here are 190,000 or so clones, roughly four fifths occurring once; the ten biggest clones make up roughly 13%. Sequencing input: peripheral blood. The rearrangement uses TRBV9 and TRBJ2-3, with 11 bases identical to TRBD1. This sequence was found in a middle-aged man who had recovered from COVID-19. CDR3 nucleotides: TGTGCCAGCAGCACACGGACAGGGGGCAGCACAGATACGCAGTATTTT. Amino acids: CASSTRTGGSTDTQYF.